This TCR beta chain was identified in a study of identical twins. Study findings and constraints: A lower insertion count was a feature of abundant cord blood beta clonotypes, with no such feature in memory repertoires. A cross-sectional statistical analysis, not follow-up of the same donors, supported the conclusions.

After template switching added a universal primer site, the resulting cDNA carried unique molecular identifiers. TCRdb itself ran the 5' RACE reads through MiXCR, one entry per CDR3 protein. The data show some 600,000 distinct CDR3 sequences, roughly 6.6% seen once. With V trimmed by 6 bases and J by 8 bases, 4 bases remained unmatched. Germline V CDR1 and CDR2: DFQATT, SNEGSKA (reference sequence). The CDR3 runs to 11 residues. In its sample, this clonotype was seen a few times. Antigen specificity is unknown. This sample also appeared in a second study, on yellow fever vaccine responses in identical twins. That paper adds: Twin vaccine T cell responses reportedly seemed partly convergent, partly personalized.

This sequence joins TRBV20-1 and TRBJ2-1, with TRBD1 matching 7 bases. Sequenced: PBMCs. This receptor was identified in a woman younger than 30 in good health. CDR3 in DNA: TGCAGTGCGGGGGACAGCGATGAGCAGTTCTTC. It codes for CSAGDSDEQFF.